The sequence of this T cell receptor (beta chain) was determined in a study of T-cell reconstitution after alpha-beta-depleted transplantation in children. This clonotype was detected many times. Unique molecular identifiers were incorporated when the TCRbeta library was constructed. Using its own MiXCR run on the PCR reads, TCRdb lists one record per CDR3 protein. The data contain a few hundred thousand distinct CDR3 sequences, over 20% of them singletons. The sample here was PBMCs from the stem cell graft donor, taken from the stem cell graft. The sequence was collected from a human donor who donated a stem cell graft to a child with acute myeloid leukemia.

The CDR3 protein is CATSVRLAVAYNEQFF. The DNA of the CDR3 is TGTGCCACCAGTGTCAGACTAGCGGTAGCCTACAATGAGCAGTTCTTC. The V gene is TRBV24-1, the J gene TRBJ2-1; 9 positions match TRBD2. The CDR3 runs 16 residues. Losses at the gene ends were 5 bases for V and 2 bases for J; bases not matched to a gene: 6. Germline V gene lookup returns CDR1 KGHDR and CDR2 SFDVKD.